What follows describes a single T cell receptor beta chain. There is no known antigen for this receptor. Base qualities are missing; no much larger clone stands one base away. This sample is drawn from a study of CD8+ T cells in alopecia areata (dated 2018 in TCRdb). For the study in its entirety: The treated patients took part in an open-label pilot trial in which moderate-to-severe alopecia areata was treated with oral tofacitinib at 5 to 10 mg twice daily. Tofacitinib was given for 6 to 18 months, followed by 6 months of follow-up off drug to assess delayed response and recurrence. In treated patients, disease severity was measured using the SALT score, which gives the percentage of scalp surface area affected. High-throughput TCRbeta sequencing was used to examine T cell clonal expansion in alopecia areata in both the C3H/HeJ mouse model and human patients. Human TCRbeta sequencing covered scalp tissue and sorted CD4+ and CD8+ peripheral blood T cells from patchy and totalis/universalis alopecia areata patients and healthy controls. Biopsies were taken from tofacitinib-treated patients at baseline and at 4 and 24 weeks of treatment, and a later scalp biopsy was taken in several of the tofacitinib-treated patients. Scalp clonality was compared across normal scalp (n=4), patchy alopecia areata scalp (n=8), and alopecia totalis/universalis scalp (n=8). RNA was extracted with the PAXgene miRNA kit for fixed scalp, the miRNeasy kit for PBMCs, and the RNeasy kit for mouse skin. TCRbeta CDR3 regions were amplified by immunoSEQ multiplex PCR with 35 Vbeta forward and 13 Jbeta reverse primers. What the study reported, not specific to this receptor: Scalp TCR repertoire analysis is complicated because resident alphabeta T cells in normal human skin are also sequenced, whereas mouse skin is dominated by gammadelta T cells. TCR sequences shared between patients were less clear than in mice, possibly partly because of HLA diversity in the patient population. Because the treated cohort was small and included a single nonresponder, larger studies are needed to assess links between baseline CD8+ expansion and response. With tofacitinib, both scalp clonality and the number of expanded CD8+ clones among the top 100 scalp clones went down significantly. Lesional scalp, especially in alopecia totalis/universalis, showed higher clonality and more expanded CD8+ clones than normal scalp, suggesting antigenic drive. During tofacitinib treatment, many expanded lesional clones remained in scalp and blood, and this persistence may partly explain relapse after treatment is stopped.

This specimen's time point label, interpreted: roughly 24 weeks on oral tofacitinib. Reading the label with the study, this specimen's treatment or condition is: oral pan-JAK inhibitor, 5-10 mg twice daily. Peripheral blood and lesional scalp punch biopsies were obtained from patients with alopecia areata. PBMCs were isolated by density centrifugation and stained for CD3, CD4 and CD8, and CD4+ and CD8+ T cells were sorted on a FACSAria. Libraries were made using the immunoSEQ multiplex PCR assay. RNA was extracted from all samples and reverse transcribed into cDNA, which served as template for TCR sequencing. SuperScript III was used to make first-strand cDNA, primed with a 2:1 mix of oligo-dT and random hexamers. A synthetic immune receptor repertoire was used to gauge amplification bias, and whatever bias remained was removed computationally. As for the authors' bioinformatics: Raw reads were preprocessed to remove errors, and CDR3 was defined by IMGT conventions from the conserved cysteine to phenylalanine. To get clonality, Shannon entropy was normalized by log2 of the number of productive unique TCRs and the result was subtracted from 1. Whether scalp clones were CD4 or CD8 was inferred by matching scalp TCRbeta sequences against CD4 and CD8 repertoires sorted from blood. TCRdb obtained this table from immuneACCESS and retained in-frame rearrangements with V and J assigned. These tables miss some clones; where compared with another copy, unresolved V genes account for less than half of the shortfall, and the remainder is unexplained. V and J calls and clone size follow that table, whereas D and trimming were derived from the DNA. A total of 100,000 to 140,000 clones appear in this sample, less than 90% of them only once. The ten largest account for 20% to 25% of the sample.

This clonotype was sampled from a human donor with alopecia areata. The material was CD8+ T cells sorted from blood, obtained at week 24, from a patient treated with tofacitinib.

The CDR3 protein: CASSEGTGSYEQYF. DNA sequence: TGCGCCAGCAGCGAGGGGACGGGTTCCTACGAGCAGTACTTC. The chain uses TRBV5-1 and TRBJ2-7; the D assignment is uncertain and may be TRBD1 or TRBD2, with 5 bases supporting each. Via the germline V gene, CDR1 is SGHRS and CDR2 YFSETQ. From the cysteine up to the phenylalanine, the CDR3 has a length of 14 residues. Only CDR3 DNA is held: 42 bases, read in frame from base 1. V lost 4 bases and J lost 1 base; the stretch between them is 12 bases long.